In its sample, the clone carrying this T cell receptor beta chain was seen a few times. Only in-frame clones appear in the TCRdb table, and some are missing; sequencing was by immunoSEQ multiplex PCR. The sample includes around 70,000 clones, around 80% of them seen just once. The entry originates in a study of OX40 agonist ivuxolimab in advanced cancers. Study details: Patients treated during dose escalation were battling hepatocellular carcinoma, melanoma, renal cell or head and neck cancer. Partial responses, seen in three patients, involved one hepatocellular carcinoma and two cutaneous melanomas.

This CDR3 spans 13 amino acids. Germline loops: CDR1 SQVTM, CDR2 ANQGSEA. The V and J ends lost 5 bases and 9 bases, in that order; junction bases with no gene match: 10. The sequencing here drew on CD4+ or CD8+ T cells sorted from blood, taken in a trial of the OX40 agonist ivuxolimab. This sequence was found in an adult with an advanced solid tumor such as melanoma, head and neck, liver or kidney cancer. The V and J genes are TRBV29-1 and TRBJ2-1, with 7 positions matching TRBD1. This CDR3 reads CSVLARGSSEQFF. The CDR3 region has the DNA TGCAGCGTTCTGGCCAGGGGGTCGAGTGAGCAGTTCTTC.